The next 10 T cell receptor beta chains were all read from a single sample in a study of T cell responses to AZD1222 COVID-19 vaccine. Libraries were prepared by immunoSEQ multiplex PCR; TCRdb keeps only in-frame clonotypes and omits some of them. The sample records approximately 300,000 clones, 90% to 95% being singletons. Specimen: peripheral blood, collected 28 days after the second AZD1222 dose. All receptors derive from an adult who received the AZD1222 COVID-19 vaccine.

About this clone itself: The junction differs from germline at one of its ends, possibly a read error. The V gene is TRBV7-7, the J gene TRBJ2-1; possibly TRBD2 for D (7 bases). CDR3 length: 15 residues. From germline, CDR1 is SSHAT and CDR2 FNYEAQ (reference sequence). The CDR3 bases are TGTGCTAGCAGCTTAACGGGGGGCAACTTAAATGAGCAGTTCTTC. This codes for CASSLTGGNLNEQFF. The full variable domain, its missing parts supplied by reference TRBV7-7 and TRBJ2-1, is GAGVSQSPRYKVTKRGQDVTLRCDPISSHATLYWYQQALGQGPEFLTYFNYEAQPDKSGLPSDRFSAERPEGSISTLTIQRTEQRDSAMYRCASSLTGGNLNEQFFGPGTRLTVL.

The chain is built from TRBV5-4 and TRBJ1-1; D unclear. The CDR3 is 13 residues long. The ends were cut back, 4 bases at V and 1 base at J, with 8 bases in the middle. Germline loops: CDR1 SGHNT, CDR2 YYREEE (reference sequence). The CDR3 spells CASSLGTNTEAFF. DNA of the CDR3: TGTGCCAGCAGCCTTGGTACGAACACTGAAGCTTTCTTT.

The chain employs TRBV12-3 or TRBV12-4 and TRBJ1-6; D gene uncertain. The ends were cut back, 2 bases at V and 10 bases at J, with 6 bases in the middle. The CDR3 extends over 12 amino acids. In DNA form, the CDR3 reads TGTGCCAGCAGTTTAAGATCCTCACCCCTCCACTTT. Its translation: CASSLRSSPLHF.

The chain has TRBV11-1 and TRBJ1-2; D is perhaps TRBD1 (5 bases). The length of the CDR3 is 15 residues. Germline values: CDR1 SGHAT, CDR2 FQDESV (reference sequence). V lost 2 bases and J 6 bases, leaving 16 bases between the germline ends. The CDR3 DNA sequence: TGTGCCAGCAGCTTATCGCCAGGGACGGGCGATGGCTACACCTTC. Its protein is CASSLSPGTGDGYTF.

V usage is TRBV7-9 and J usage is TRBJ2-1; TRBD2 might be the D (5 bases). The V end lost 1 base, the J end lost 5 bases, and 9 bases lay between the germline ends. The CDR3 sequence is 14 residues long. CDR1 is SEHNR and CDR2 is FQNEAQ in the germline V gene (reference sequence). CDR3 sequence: CASSLGRADNEQFF. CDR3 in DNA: TGTGCCAGCAGCTTAGGTCGAGCGGACAATGAGCAGTTCTTC.

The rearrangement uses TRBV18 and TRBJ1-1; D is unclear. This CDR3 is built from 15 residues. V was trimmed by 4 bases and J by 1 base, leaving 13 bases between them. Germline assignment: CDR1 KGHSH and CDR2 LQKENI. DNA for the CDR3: TGTGCCAGCTCACTCACCAATCCCGCGAACACTGAAGCTTTCTTT. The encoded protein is CASSLTNPANTEAFF.

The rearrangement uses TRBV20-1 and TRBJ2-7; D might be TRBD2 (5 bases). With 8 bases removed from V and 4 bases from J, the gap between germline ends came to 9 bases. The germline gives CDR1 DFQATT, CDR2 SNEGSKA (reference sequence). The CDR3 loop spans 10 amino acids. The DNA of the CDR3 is TGCAGTATTCCGGGGTACGAGCAGTACTTC. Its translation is CSIPGYEQYF.

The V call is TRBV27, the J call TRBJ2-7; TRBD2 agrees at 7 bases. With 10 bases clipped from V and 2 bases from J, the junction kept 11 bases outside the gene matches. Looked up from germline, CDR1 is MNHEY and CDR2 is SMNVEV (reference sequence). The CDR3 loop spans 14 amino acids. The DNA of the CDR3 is TGTGCCATCCGTCCAGCGGGATTCCCCTACGAGCAGTACTTC. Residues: CAIRPAGFPYEQYF.

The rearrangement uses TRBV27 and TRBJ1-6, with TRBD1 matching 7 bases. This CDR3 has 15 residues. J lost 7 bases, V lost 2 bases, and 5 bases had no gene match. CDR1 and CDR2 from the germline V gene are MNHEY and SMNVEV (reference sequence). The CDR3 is CASSLGGQINSPLHF. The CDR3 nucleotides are TGTGCCAGCAGTTTAGGGGGACAGATAAATTCACCCCTCCACTTT.

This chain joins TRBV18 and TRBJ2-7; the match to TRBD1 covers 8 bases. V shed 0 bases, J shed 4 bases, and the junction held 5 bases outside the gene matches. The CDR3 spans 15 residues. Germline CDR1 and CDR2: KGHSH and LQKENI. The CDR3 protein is CASSPPARGQYEQYF. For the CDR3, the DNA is TGTGCCAGCTCACCACCGGCCAGGGGGCAATACGAGCAGTACTTC.